The 21 T cell receptor beta chains in this list originate from one sample, sequenced in a study of beta chain features in type 1 diabetes. Antigens of these TCRs are unknown. TCRB transcripts that were expressed got sequenced, as all of the isolated RNA had been reverse transcribed. Only in-frame clones appear in the TCRdb table, and some are missing; sequencing was by immunoSEQ multiplex PCR. Among about 650,000 clones listed, around 11% were seen once. Study conclusions and caveats: TCRB CDR3 length was moderately but significantly reduced in all four CD4+ subsets of Type 1 diabetes patients.

Input material: naive CD4+ T cells from blood. These receptors originate from a man aged 30 to 39 with type 1 diabetes.

This chain uses TRBV6-5 with TRBJ1-1; 9 bases fit TRBD1. Germline assignment: CDR1 MNHEY and CDR2 SVGAGI. V lost 8 bases and J lost 7; bases outside the gene matches: 5. This CDR3 spans 12 amino acids. This CDR3 reads CASWDRVGEAFF. DNA of the CDR3: TGTGCCAGCTGGGACAGGGTCGGTGAAGCTTTCTTT.

This clone was seen more than once but under ten times. The V call is TRBV25-1, the J call TRBJ1-2; D may be TRBD1 (5 bases). The CDR3 is 13 amino acids. Germline-derived CDR1 and CDR2 are MGHDK and SYGVNS. The ends were cut back, 7 bases at V and 5 bases at J, with 14 bases in the middle. For the CDR3, the DNA is TGTGCCAGCACGGCCGGGAGACAGTATGGCTACACCTTC. It is translated as CASTAGRQYGYTF.

This clone showed up just a few times. The chain joins TRBV19 to TRBJ2-5; D remains ambiguous. Deletions cut 6 bases from V and 5 bases from J, with 7 bases between. Germline values: CDR1 LNHDA, CDR2 SQIVND (reference sequence). The CDR3 length is 11 residues. DNA of the CDR3: TGTGCCAGTAGCCTCAGGGAGACCCAGTACTTC. As protein: CASSLRETQYF. Using reference TRBV19 and TRBJ2-5 for the parts outside the CDR3, the full variable domain is DGGITQSPKYLFRKEGQNVTLSCEQNLNHDAMYWYRQDPGQGLRLIYYSQIVNDFQKGDIAEGYSVSREKKESFPLTVTSAQKNPTAFYLCASSLRETQYFGPGTRLLVL.

This clone has only one observation. The rearrangement uses TRBV10-2 and TRBJ1-2, with 8 bases lining up with TRBD1. The J segment lost 8 bases and the V segment lost 6 bases, leaving 8 bases of the junction unmatched. CDR3 length: 13 amino acids. CDR1 is WSHSY and CDR2 is SAAADI in the germline V gene. Written as DNA, the CDR3 is TGCGCCAGCAGCCAAGACAGGGGAACGGGCTACACCTTC. Protein: CASSQDRGTGYTF.

This clone has a handful of counts. The gene calls are TRBV19 and TRBJ2-1; D uncertain. The CDR3 is 17 residues long. Trimming removed 0 bases at V and 0 bases at J, with 12 bases between. The germline V gene encodes CDR1 LNHDA and CDR2 SQIVND (reference sequence). CDR3 coding DNA: TGTGCCAGTAGTATAGATGTCCCCGTTACCTCCTACAATGAGCAGTTCTTC. Protein product: CASSIDVPVTSYNEQFF.

This clone was picked up a small number of times. V is TRBV30 and J is TRBJ2-5, with D unclear. This CDR3 spans 13 amino acids. The V and J ends lost 7 bases and 2 bases respectively, with 14 bases between them. The germline gives CDR1 GTSNPN, CDR2 SVGIG (reference sequence). The CDR3, as DNA: TGTGCCTCAAGCTCTCCCAGACAAGAGACCCAGTACTTC. Its translation: CASSSPRQETQYF.

Concerning this clone itself: A junction end diverges from the germline sequence, so it may reflect a read error. The rearrangement joins TRBV7-9 to TRBJ2-7; 7 bases are shared with TRBD1. In germline, CDR1 is SEHNR, CDR2 FQNEAQ (reference sequence). CDR3 length: 12 amino acids. Written as DNA, the CDR3 is TGTGCCAGCAGCAGGGGGCGTCCGAACGTCTCCTTC. Residues: CASSRGRPNVSF.

The J gene is TRBJ2-3, the V gene TRBV5-1; 10 bases are a match to TRBD2. Germline V gene sequence: CDR1 SGHRS, CDR2 YFSETQ. CDR3 length equals 16 residues. The V segment lost 0 bases and the J segment 2 bases; nucleotides outside the gene matches: 3. This CDR3 reads CASSLVAGGYTDTQYF. CDR3 sequence (DNA): TGCGCCAGCAGCTTGGTAGCGGGGGGCTACACAGATACGCAGTATTTT.

V and J are TRBV25-1 and TRBJ2-7; 11 bases align to TRBD2. Germline CDR1 is MGHDK and CDR2 is SYGVNS. J was trimmed by 6 bases and V by 2 bases; bases with no gene match: 3. The CDR3 is 14 amino acids. The CDR3 DNA reads TGTGCCAGCAGTGAACTAGCGGGGGGCAGCGAGCAGTACTTC. Translating it yields CASSELAGGSEQYF.

The chain joins TRBV6-1 to TRBJ2-1; D unclear. Germline assignment: CDR1 MNHNS and CDR2 SASEGT. The V gene lost 2 bases and the J gene lost 6 bases, with 8 bases spanning the gap. This CDR3 is built from 13 residues. The DNA of the CDR3 is TGTGCCAGCAGTGAACAGTTGCTCAATGAGCAGTTCTTC. It translates to CASSEQLLNEQFF.

DNA for the CDR3: TGTGCCATCAGTCTCAGAGGACAGGGGAGTACTGAAGCTTTCTTT. Its translation is CAISLRGQGSTEAFF. This chain joins TRBV10-3 and TRBJ1-1; 9 nucleotides match TRBD1. V shed 5 bases and J 5 bases; nucleotides not matched to a gene: 9. The CDR3 is made up of 15 amino acids. Germline CDR1 and CDR2: ENHRY and SYGVKD.

The chain couples TRBV6-5 to TRBJ1-2; tentative D call: TRBD1 (5 bases). Germline lookup yields CDR1 MNHEY and CDR2 SVGAGI. V was clipped by 6 bases and J by 3 bases, with 11 bases between them. The CDR3 sequence is 13 residues long. The CDR3 bases are TGTGCCAGCAGGATTGGGGCTGACTATGGCTACACCTTC. Translation: CASRIGADYGYTF.

The gene calls are TRBV10-3 and TRBJ2-7; D is unclear. Germline CDR1 is ENHRY and CDR2 is SYGVKD. The CDR3 loop spans 12 amino acids. The ends were cut back, 5 bases at V and 0 bases at J, with 5 bases in the middle. CDR3: CAISRSSYEQYF. As DNA, the CDR3 is TGTGCCATCAGTCGGTCCTCCTACGAGCAGTACTTC.

This sequence joins TRBV7-2 and TRBJ1-4; TRBD1 might be the D (5 bases). From germline, CDR1 is SGHTA and CDR2 FQGNSA. This CDR3 has 14 residues. V was pared by 4 bases and J by 2 bases, with 8 bases between. The CDR3 spells CASSYQGTNEKLFF. Here the CDR3 DNA reads TGTGCCAGCAGCTACCAGGGCACTAATGAAAAACTGTTTTTT.

V usage is TRBV4-3 and J usage is TRBJ2-2, with TRBD1 matching 7 bases. Per germline, CDR1 LGHNA and CDR2 YSLEER. The CDR3 consists of 16 residues. Losses at the gene ends were 4 bases for V and 0 bases for J; bases not matched to a gene: 5. The CDR3 loop is CASSRRQGPNTGELFF. In DNA, the CDR3 is TGCGCCAGCAGCCGGAGACAGGGTCCGAACACCGGGGAGCTGTTTTTT.

This clone has only a few counts. This sequence joins TRBV5-1 and TRBJ1-3; no clear D. The CDR3 contains 16 residues. V lost 2 bases and J lost 1, with 13 bases in between. Germline CDR1 SGHRS, CDR2 YFSETQ. CDR3 protein: CASSLGGRESGNTIYF. The CDR3 coding sequence is TGCGCCAGCAGCTTAGGTGGGAGAGAATCTGGAAACACCATATATTTT.

This clone was counted a few times. The chain has TRBV7-2 and TRBJ2-1, with a weak D call TRBD2 (6 bases). The V gene lost 0 bases and the J gene lost 5 bases, with 8 bases spanning the gap. CDR1 is SGHTA, CDR2 FQGNSA, per germline. The CDR3 totals 14 residues. This CDR3 is CASSLAGGDNEQFF. In nucleotides, the CDR3 is TGTGCCAGCAGCTTAGCGGGAGGTGACAATGAGCAGTTCTTC.

This clone was detected a few times. The rearrangement uses TRBV4-3 and TRBJ2-2, with D unresolved. The V end was cut by 0 bases, the J end by 4 bases, with 12 bases between. Per the germline V gene, CDR1 is LGHNA and CDR2 is YSLEER. This CDR3 is built from 16 residues. The CDR3 DNA follows: TGCGCCAGCAGCCAAGACATTGCGCAGAGCACCGGGGAGCTGTTTTTT. It is translated as CASSQDIAQSTGELFF.

Only a few counts were recorded for this clone. The chain couples TRBV7-9 to TRBJ2-3; D call uncertain. V was clipped by 2 bases and J by 2 bases, with 11 bases between them. The germline V gene has CDR1 SEHNR and CDR2 FQNEAQ (reference sequence). The CDR3 is 15 amino acids. The CDR3 sequence is CASSLRTGFTDTQYF. As DNA, the CDR3 is TGTGCCAGCAGCTTAAGAACCGGATTCACAGATACGCAGTATTTT.

The chain employs TRBV7-9 and TRBJ1-4, with D possibly being TRBD1 (5 bases). This CDR3 is built from 16 residues. CDR1 SEHNR and CDR2 FQNEAQ come from the germline V gene (reference sequence). The ends were cut back, 8 bases at V and 4 bases at J, with 20 bases in the middle. CDR3 nucleotide sequence: TGTGCCAGCTGCCGGGAAGGGACGGAAAATAATGAAAAACTGTTTTTT. Residues: CASCREGTENNEKLFF.

The V gene is TRBV14, the J gene TRBJ2-7; possibly TRBD2 for D (6 bases). Trimming cost V 0 bases and J 2 bases, with 17 bases left between them. The CDR3 is 17 amino acids. CDR1 and CDR2 (germline): SGHDN, FVKESK. For the CDR3, the DNA is TGTGCCAGCAGCCAAGATCCCCGGGGGATGGGCCCCTACGAGCAGTACTTC. Translation gives CASSQDPRGMGPYEQYF.